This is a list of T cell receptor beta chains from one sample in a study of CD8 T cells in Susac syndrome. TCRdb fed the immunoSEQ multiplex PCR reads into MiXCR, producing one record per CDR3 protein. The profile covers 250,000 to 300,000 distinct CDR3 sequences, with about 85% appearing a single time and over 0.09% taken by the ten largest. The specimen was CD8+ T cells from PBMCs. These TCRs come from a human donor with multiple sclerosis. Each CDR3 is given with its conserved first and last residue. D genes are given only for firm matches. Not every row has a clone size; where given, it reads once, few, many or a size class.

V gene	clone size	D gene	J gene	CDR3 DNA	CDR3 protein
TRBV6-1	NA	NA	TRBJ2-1	TGTGCCAGCAGTGAAGCGAAAGGTGTGGACCTAGGTTTAGAGCAGTTCTTC	CASSEAKGVDLGLEQFF
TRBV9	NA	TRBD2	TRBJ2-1	TGTGCCAGCGGGAGGGCCTACAATGAGCAGTTCTTC	CASGRAYNEQFF
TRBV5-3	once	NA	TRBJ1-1	TGTGCCAGAAGCTTGGCCAATTGGGGATACACTGAAGCTTTCTTT	CARSLANWGYTEAFF
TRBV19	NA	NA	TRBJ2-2	TGTGCCAGTAGTATGCTGTGGGAGGGGGCCGGGGAGCTGTTTTTT	CASSMLWEGAGELFF
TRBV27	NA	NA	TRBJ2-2	TGTGCCAGCAGGGCTAGGAGCGGAGGCGGGGGGGAGCTGTTTTTT	CASRARSGGGGELFF
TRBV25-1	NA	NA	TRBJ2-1	TGTGCCAGCAGTGAATCGTGGGAGGAAGGATACAATGAGCAGTTCTTC	CASSESWEEGYNEQFF
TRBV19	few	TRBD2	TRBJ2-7	TGTGCCAGTAGTCTAGGACTAGCGGCCTACGAGCAGTACTTC	CASSLGLAAYEQYF
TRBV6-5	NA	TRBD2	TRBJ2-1	TGTGCCAGCAGTTATGCGACTAGCGGGACTAATGAGCAGTTCTTC	CASSYATSGTNEQFF
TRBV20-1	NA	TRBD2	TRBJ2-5	TGCAGTGCTAGAGAAGAAGCTAGCGGGGGAAATACTAACTTC	CSAREEASGGNTNF
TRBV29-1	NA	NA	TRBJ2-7	TGCAGCGTTGAAGCCCGATCTAGGGACATCTCCTACGAGCAGTACTTC	CSVEARSRDISYEQYF
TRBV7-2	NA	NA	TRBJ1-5	TGTGCCAGCACTACCGGACGTAAGGGCAATCAGCCCCAGCATTTT	CASTTGRKGNQPQHF
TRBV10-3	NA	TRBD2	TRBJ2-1	TGTGCCATCAGTGAGTCTTCTGGGAGGGATGAGCAGTTCTTC	CAISESSGRDEQFF
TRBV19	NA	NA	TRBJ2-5	TGTGCCAGTTCCTGGGACGTCGAAGAGACCCAGTACTTC	CASSWDVEETQYF
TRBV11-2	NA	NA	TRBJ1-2	TGTGCCAGCAGCTTAGATCCGATCGGGCAGGGCTATGGCTACACCTTC	CASSLDPIGQGYGYTF
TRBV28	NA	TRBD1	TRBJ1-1	TGTGCCAGCAGTGGTGACAGGGAGGCGGACACTGAAGCTTTCTTT	CASSGDREADTEAFF
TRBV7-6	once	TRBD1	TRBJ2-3	TGTGCCAGCAGCTGGGATCGACAGGGGGAAAGCACAGATACGCAGTATTTT	CASSWDRQGESTDTQYF
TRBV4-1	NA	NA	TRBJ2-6	TGCGCCAGCAGCCCATACTCGACAGACTCTCCTCTCTCTGGGGCCAACGTCCTGACTTTC	CASSPYSTDSPLSGANVLTF
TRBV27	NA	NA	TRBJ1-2	TGTGCCAGCAGTTTCCCCCTGGGTCGGGGCTACACCTTC	CASSFPLGRGYTF
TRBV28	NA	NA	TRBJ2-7	TGTGCCAGCAAACAACCGGGGGCCTACGAGCAGTACTTC	CASKQPGAYEQYF
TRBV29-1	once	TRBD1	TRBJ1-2	TGCAGCGTTCAGAAATGGCCGACAGGGGAGGAGGGCTACACCTTC	CSVQKWPTGEEGYTF
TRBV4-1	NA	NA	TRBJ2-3	TGCGCCAGCAGCCAAGAAGAGTTATGGTGGCAGGGGAATGGAGATACGCAGTATTTT	CASSQEELWWQGNGDTQYF
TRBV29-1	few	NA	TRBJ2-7	TGCAGCGTTCGTGGGAAAGGGGCCTACGAGCAGTACTTC	CSVRGKGAYEQYF
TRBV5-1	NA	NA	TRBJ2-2	TGCGCCAGCAGCTTGATACCCCCGACTAGGGGCACCGGGGAGCTGTTTTTT	CASSLIPPTRGTGELFF
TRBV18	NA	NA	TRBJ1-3	TGTGCCAGCTCACCACGGGGGGACTCTGGAAACACCATATATTTT	CASSPRGDSGNTIYF
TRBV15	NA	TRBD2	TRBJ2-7	TGTGCCACCAGCAGAGATCGGGGAGGGGAGCAGTACTTC	CATSRDRGGEQYF
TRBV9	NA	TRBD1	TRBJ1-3	TGTGCCAGCAGCGCAGACAGGGGCTCTGGAAACACCATATATTTT	CASSADRGSGNTIYF